The 13 T cell receptor beta chains below come from one sample, sequenced in a study of T cell responses to AZD1222 COVID-19 vaccine. The table came from immunoSEQ multiplex PCR; TCRdb's copy has only in-frame clones and leaves some out. The sample contains over 45,000 clones, roughly 90% of which appear only once. The material sequenced was peripheral blood, taken on day 0 of AZD1222 vaccination. Receptors originate from an adult in good health.

V gene TRBV5-4 combines with J gene TRBJ2-1; D is unresolved. CDR3 length equals 14 residues. The V gene lost 7 bases and the J gene lost 0 bases, with 11 bases spanning the gap. Looked up from germline, CDR1 is SGHNT and CDR2 is YYREEE (reference sequence). CDR3 in amino acids: CASGDSDSYNEQFF. Written as DNA, the CDR3 is TGTGCCAGCGGCGACTCCGACTCCTACAATGAGCAGTTCTTC.

This chain joins TRBV6-1 and TRBJ2-7, with D possibly called TRBD1 or TRBD2 (5 bases each). The CDR3 covers 14 residues. CDR1 and CDR2 (germline): MNHNS, SASEGT. V was pared by 3 bases and J by 2 bases, with 11 bases between. The CDR3 spells CASSDRGRAYEQYF. The CDR3 DNA reads as TGTGCCAGCAGTGACCGGGGCAGAGCCTACGAGCAGTACTTC.

V and J are TRBV28 and TRBJ1-5; D uncertain. The germline CDR1 and CDR2 sequences are MDHEN and SYDVKM. The CDR3 is 16 amino acids. V was clipped by 2 bases and J by 0 bases, with 11 bases between them. Here the CDR3 reads CASSLGQAYSNQPQHF. DNA for the CDR3: TGTGCCAGCAGTTTAGGGCAGGCTTATAGCAATCAGCCCCAGCATTTT. Supplemented by reference TRBV28 and TRBJ1-5, the full variable domain reads DVKVTQSSRYLVKRTGEKVFLECVQDMDHENMFWYRQDPGLGLRLIYFSYDVKMKEKGDIPEGYSVSREKKERFSLILESASTNQTSMYLCASSLGQAYSNQPQHFGDGTRLSIL.

The chain combines TRBV2 with TRBJ1-1, with TRBD1 as a possible D gene (6 bases). Germline V gene data show CDR1 as SNHLY and CDR2 as FYNNEI. V was shortened by 2 bases and J by 8 bases, with 12 bases between the two germline ends. The CDR3 is 13 amino acids. Written as DNA, the CDR3 is TGTGCCAGCAGTGAATATGGGGGCTCCGAAGCTTTCTTT. This translates into CASSEYGGSEAFF.

The gene calls are TRBV28 and TRBJ1-2; D possibly corresponds to TRBD1 (6 bases). The CDR3 extends over 12 amino acids. Trimming took off 5 bases at V and 2 bases at J, with 6 bases between the two ends. Germline V gene sequence: CDR1 MDHEN, CDR2 SYDVKM. This CDR3 reads CASSTGNYGYTF. For the CDR3, the DNA is TGTGCCAGCAGTACAGGGAACTATGGCTACACCTTC.

The J gene is TRBJ2-7, the V gene TRBV7-9; perhaps TRBD1 as D (6 bases). The V gene lost 5 bases and the J gene lost 2 bases, with 13 bases spanning the gap. The V gene's germline CDR1 is SEHNR and CDR2 FQNEAQ (reference sequence). The CDR3 sequence is 14 residues long. For the CDR3, the DNA is TGTGCCAGCAGCACCCTGACAGGCGCCTACGAGCAGTACTTC. This sequence encodes CASSTLTGAYEQYF.

The chain links TRBV5-4 to TRBJ1-1; a possible D gene is TRBD1 (5 bases). Trimming removed 2 bases from V and 4 bases from J, with 18 bases in between. Germline values: CDR1 SGHNT, CDR2 YYREEE (reference sequence). The CDR3 consists of 16 residues. The CDR3 DNA sequence: TGTGCCAGCAGCTTTGGGGGTCACCGGCGGGGCACTGAAGCTTTCTTT. Encoded protein: CASSFGGHRRGTEAFF.

The chain has TRBV28 and TRBJ1-2, with no clear D. This CDR3 spans 13 amino acids. Between the trimmed V and J ends, which lost 10 bases and 4 bases, there was a span of 16 bases. Per the germline V gene, CDR1 is MDHEN and CDR2 is SYDVKM. The CDR3, as DNA: TGTGCCACCATGAGGACCGGAGGCTATGGCTACACCTTC. Its protein is CATMRTGGYGYTF.

The rearrangement joins TRBV7-6 to TRBJ2-3, with TRBD2 matching over 11 bases. This CDR3 comprises 16 residues. CDR1 and CDR2 (germline): SGHVS, FNYEAQ. Trimming cost V 5 bases and J 3 bases; bases outside gene matches: 7. The chain's CDR3 is CASSRTSGRRTDTQYF. CDR3 DNA sequence: TGTGCCAGCAGCCGAACTAGCGGGAGAAGGACAGATACGCAGTATTTT.

V and J are TRBV7-2 and TRBJ1-1; no reliable D call. The CDR3 length is 12 residues. Germline loops: CDR1 SGHTA, CDR2 FQGNSA. The V end was cut by 6 bases, the J end by 1 base, with 6 bases between. The CDR3 coding sequence is TGTGCCAGCAGGGGATCGAACACTGAAGCTTTCTTT. Amino acid sequence: CASRGSNTEAFF.

The chain couples TRBV28 to TRBJ2-7, with D hard to call. CDR1 and CDR2 from the germline V gene are MDHEN and SYDVKM. Between the trimmed V and J ends, which lost 5 bases and 7 bases, there was a span of 21 bases. The CDR3 runs to 15 residues. The CDR3 loop is CASSPRTFLVGEQYF. CDR3 in DNA: TGTGCCAGCAGTCCGCGGACGTTCTTAGTGGGTGAGCAGTACTTC.

The chain has TRBV5-4 and TRBJ2-2, with D possibly matching TRBD2 (5 bases). CDR3 length: 15 amino acids. Trimming removed 1 base at V and 3 bases at J, with 10 bases between. Germline V gene sequence: CDR1 SGHNT, CDR2 YYREEE (reference sequence). The CDR3 region has the DNA TGTGCCAGCAGCTTGTTCGGGGAACACACCGGGGAGCTGTTTTTT. Its protein product is CASSLFGEHTGELFF.

V gene TRBV5-5 combines with J gene TRBJ2-1, with D perhaps TRBD1 (5 bases). Germline V CDR1 and CDR2: SGHKS, YYEKEE (reference sequence). The V and J ends lost 4 bases and 0 bases respectively, with 17 bases between them. The CDR3 contains 17 residues. CDR3 protein: CASSPSGSHGSYNEQFF. The CDR3 nucleotides are TGTGCCAGCAGCCCGTCAGGGTCTCATGGCTCCTACAATGAGCAGTTCTTC.